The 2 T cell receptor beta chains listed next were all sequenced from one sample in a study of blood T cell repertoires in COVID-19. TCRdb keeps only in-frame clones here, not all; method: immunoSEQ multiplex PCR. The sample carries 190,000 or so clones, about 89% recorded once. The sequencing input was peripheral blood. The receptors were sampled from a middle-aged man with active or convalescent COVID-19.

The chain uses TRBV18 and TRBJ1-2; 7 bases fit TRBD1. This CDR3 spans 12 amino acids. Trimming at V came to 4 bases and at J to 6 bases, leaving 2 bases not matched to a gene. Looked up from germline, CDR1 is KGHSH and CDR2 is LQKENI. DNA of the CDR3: TGTGCCAGCTCACAGCAGGGGGATGGCTACACCTTC. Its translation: CASSQQGDGYTF.

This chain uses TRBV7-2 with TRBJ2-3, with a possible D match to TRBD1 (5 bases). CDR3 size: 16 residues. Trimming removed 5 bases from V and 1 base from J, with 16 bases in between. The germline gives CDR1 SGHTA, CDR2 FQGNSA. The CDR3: CASSLPKGLGTDTQYF. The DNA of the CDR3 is TGTGCCAGCAGCCTCCCTAAGGGGCTAGGCACAGATACGCAGTATTTT.